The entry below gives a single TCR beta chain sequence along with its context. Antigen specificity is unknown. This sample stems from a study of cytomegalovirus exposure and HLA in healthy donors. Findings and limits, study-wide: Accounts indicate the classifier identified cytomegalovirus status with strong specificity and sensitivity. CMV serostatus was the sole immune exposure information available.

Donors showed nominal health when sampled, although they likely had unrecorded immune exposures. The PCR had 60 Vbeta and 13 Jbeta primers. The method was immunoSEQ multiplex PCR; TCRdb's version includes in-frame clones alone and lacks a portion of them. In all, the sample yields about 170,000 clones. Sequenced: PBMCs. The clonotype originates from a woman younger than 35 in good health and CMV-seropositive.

The chain's CDR3 is CASSPRADHYGYTF. CDR3 sequence (DNA): TGTGCCAGCTCACCACGGGCCGACCACTATGGCTACACCTTC. The V gene is TRBV18, the J gene TRBJ1-2; no reliable D call. V shed 1 base and J shed 3 bases, with 9 bases lying between them. The CDR3 consists of 14 residues. The germline V gene encodes CDR1 KGHSH and CDR2 LQKENI.